Reported below is one T cell receptor (beta chain). This sample was included in a study of blood T cell repertoires in COVID-19. CDR1 is SGHTS and CDR2 is YDEGEE in the germline V gene. The CDR3 is 14 residues long. V dropped 4 bases and J dropped 3; count of bases not matched to a gene: 6. Using immunoSEQ multiplex PCR, the repertoire was profiled, and TCRdb retains in-frame clones only, with some absent. The sample comprises about 150,000 clones, around 80% of which are singletons, and around 7.7% rests with the top ten. The rearrangement links TRBV5-8 to TRBJ2-7; 8 positions agree with TRBD1. The receptor's source is a man aged 50 to 60 who had recovered from COVID-19. The specimen was PBMCs or T cells enriched from blood (not recorded which). The CDR3 sequence: CASSVTGAHYEQYF. Here the CDR3 DNA reads TGTGCCAGCAGCGTGACAGGGGCCCACTACGAGCAGTACTTC.